A selection of T cell receptor beta chains follows, all from one sample in a study of cytomegalovirus exposure and HLA in healthy donors. Data came from immunoSEQ multiplex PCR; TCRdb stores just in-frame clones and leaves some out. The sample has about 90,000 clones; roughly 84% are singletons. Sequenced input: PBMCs. These receptors all come from a man under 40 in good health and CMV-seronegative. CDR3s include the opening cysteine and the closing phenylalanine or tryptophan. The D gene is left open where the match is weak. Not all rows give a size; the values are once, few, many and, for expanded clones, a class.

>TRBV6-1|TRBD2|.|TRBJ2-7
TGTGCCAGCAGTACTACTAGCGGGCTTTCCTACGAGCAGTACTTC
CASSTTSGLSYEQYF
>TRBV18|TRBD2|.|TRBJ2-2
TGTGCCAGCTCGCTAGCGGGGGCGAACACCGGGGAGCTGTTTTTT
CASSLAGANTGELFF
>TRBV7-8|TRBD2|few|TRBJ2-4
TGTGCCAGCAGCCCCGGTGGGAGGGGCAAAAACATTCAGTACTTC
CASSPGGRGKNIQYF
>TRBV15|TRBD2|.|TRBJ2-3
TGTGCCACCAGCAGAGATAAGACTAGCGGGGGGATTAGGGCAGATACGCAGTATTTT
CATSRDKTSGGIRADTQYF
>TRBV19|TRBD2|.|TRBJ2-3
TGTGCCAGTACGCAACTCGGACTAGCGGGGGGATACACAGATACGCAGTATTTT
CASTQLGLAGGYTDTQYF
>TRBV15|TRBD2|.|TRBJ2-3
TGTGCCACCAGCAGAGGAAGGTCTAGCGGGGGGACTCGCACAGATACGCAGTATTTT
CATSRGRSSGGTRTDTQYF
>TRBV7-9|.|few|TRBJ2-3
TGTGCCAGCAGCTTAGTTCCGGGGACAGATACGCAGTATTTT
CASSLVPGTDTQYF
>TRBV9|.|few|TRBJ1-6
TGTGCCAGCAGTGAGGGGGTTTTAGATAATTCACCCCTCCACTTT
CASSEGVLDNSPLHF
>TRBV6-5|.|.|TRBJ2-1
TGTGCCAGCAGTCAACAGGGACGAAAGGACAATGAGCAGTTCTTC
CASSQQGRKDNEQFF
>TRBV10-3|.|.|TRBJ1-1
TGTGCCACCCCTGCGGTAGGGGACACTGAAGCTTTCTTT
CATPAVGDTEAFF
>TRBV19|TRBD1|.|TRBJ1-5
TGTGCCAGCAACGACAGGGGTGGCAATCAGCCCCAGCATTTT
CASNDRGGNQPQHF
>TRBV5-1|.|.|TRBJ1-4
TGCGCCAGCAGCTTGGTTACAGAGGAAAAACTGTTTTTT
CASSLVTEEKLFF
>TRBV5-6|.|.|TRBJ1-6
TGTGCCAGCAGCCTTTCGAATTCACCCCTCCACTTT
CASSLSNSPLHF
>TRBV20-1|.|few|TRBJ1-1
TGCAGTGCACCTTTCCAAGGGGTGGCTTTCTTT
CSAPFQGVAFF
>TRBV10-2|TRBD2|few|TRBJ2-5
TGCGCCAGCACGATAGCGGGGCGGGAGACCCAGTACTTC
CASTIAGRETQYF
>TRBV5-1|.|.|TRBJ2-3
TGCGCCAGCAGCCCGGTCAGGGTTAGCACAGATACGCAGTATTTT
CASSPVRVSTDTQYF
>TRBV29-1|TRBD1|.|TRBJ1-4
TGCAGCGTGAGCGGGGACAGGGGGAAAAAACTGTTTTTT
CSVSGDRGKKLFF
>TRBV5-3|TRBD1|.|TRBJ2-3
TGTGCCAGAAGCTGGCCCAGGGACAGGGACACAGATACGCAGTATTTT
CARSWPRDRDTDTQYF
>TRBV6-1|TRBD2|.|TRBJ2-2
TGTGCCAGCAGTGAGACTAGCGGGGGGGCCTTTAACACCGGGGAGCTGTTTTTT
CASSETSGGAFNTGELFF
>TRBV18|.|.|TRBJ1-1
TGTGCCAGCTCACCCTCAACAGGGTCGGGGACTGAAGCTTTCTTT
CASSPSTGSGTEAFF
>TRBV7-2|TRBD1|.|TRBJ2-1
TGTGCCAGCAGCTTAGGGATAGGGGGCTTCAATGAGCAGTTCTTC
CASSLGIGGFNEQFF
>TRBV19|TRBD1|.|TRBJ2-1
TGTGCCACCGGGACAGGGCCATGGTCCTACAATGAGCAGTTCTTC
CATGTGPWSYNEQFF
>TRBV5-1|TRBD2|few|TRBJ2-6
TGCGCCAGCAGCTCGGGAGGATTCTCTGGGGCCAACGTCCTGACTTTC
CASSSGGFSGANVLTF
>TRBV2|.|.|TRBJ1-6
TGTGCCAGCAGTGAAGCGGCTCATTCACCCCTCCACTTT
CASSEAAHSPLHF
>TRBV5-1|TRBD1|.|TRBJ2-5
TGCGCCAGCAGCTTGTTTCCCGGGACAGGGGCAGAGACCCAGTACTTC
CASSLFPGTGAETQYF
>TRBV7-9|TRBD1|.|TRBJ2-3
TGTGCCAGCAGAGATCCGGGACAGCCAACGAGCTCAGATACGCAGTATTTT
CASRDPGQPTSSDTQYF
>TRBV27|.|.|TRBJ1-3
TGTGCCAGCAGTGCGACAGGTCAGCCTGGAAACACCATATATTTT
CASSATGQPGNTIYF
>TRBV2|.|.|TRBJ1-6
TGTGCCACCGACGGGGATAATTCACCCCTCCACTTT
CATDGDNSPLHF
>TRBV30|.|.|TRBJ2-3
TGTGCCTGGAGTGCCCAAGATACGCAGTATTTT
CAWSAQDTQYF